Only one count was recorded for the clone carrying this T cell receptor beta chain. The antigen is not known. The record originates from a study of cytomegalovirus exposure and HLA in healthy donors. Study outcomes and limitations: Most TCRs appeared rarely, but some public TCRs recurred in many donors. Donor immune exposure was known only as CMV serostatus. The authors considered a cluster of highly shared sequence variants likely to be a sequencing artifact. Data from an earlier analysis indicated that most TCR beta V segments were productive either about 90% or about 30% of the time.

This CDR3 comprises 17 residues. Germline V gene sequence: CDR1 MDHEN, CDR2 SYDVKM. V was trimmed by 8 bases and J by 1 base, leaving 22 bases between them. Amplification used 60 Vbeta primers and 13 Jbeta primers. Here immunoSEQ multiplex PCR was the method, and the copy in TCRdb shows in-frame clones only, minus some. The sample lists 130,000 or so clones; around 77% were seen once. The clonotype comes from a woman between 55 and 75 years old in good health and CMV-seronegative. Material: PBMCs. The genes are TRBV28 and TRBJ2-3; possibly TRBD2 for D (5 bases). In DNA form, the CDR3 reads TGTGCCAGCGGCCCCTATTGGGGAGCCTCTCGCACAGATACGCAGTATTTT. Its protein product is CASGPYWGASRTDTQYF.